One and the same sample provided the 15 T cell receptor beta chains below, sequenced in a study of CD4 T cells in relation to SARS-CoV-2 and coronaviruses. These receptors have no identified antigens. Assay used: immunoSEQ multiplex PCR; TCRdb lists only in-frame clones, some missing. The table records 40,000 to 50,000 clones, over 75% of them present only once. Sample: naive CD4+ T cells from PBMCs, cultured in vitro. As to subset: naive CD4+ T cells isolated by negative enrichment. The receptors were sampled from an adult with COVID-19.

The chain links TRBV11-2 to TRBJ2-1, with 7 bases aligning to TRBD2. With 0 bases clipped from V and 7 bases from J, the junction kept 15 bases outside the gene matches. The CDR3 has 18 residues. Germline values: CDR1 SGHAT, CDR2 FQNNGV. The CDR3 here is CASSLELGGSSGPNEQFF. In DNA, the CDR3 is TGTGCCAGCAGCTTAGAACTCGGTGGGTCTAGCGGCCCTAATGAGCAGTTCTTC.

The J gene is TRBJ1-2, the V gene TRBV4-1, with TRBD1 identical over 10 bases. CDR1 and CDR2 (germline): MGHRA, YSYEKL. V shed 1 base and J 9 bases; nucleotides not matched to a gene: 14. The CDR3 length is 17 residues. CDR3 sequence: CASSQVSGQGVSLSYTF. CDR3 bases: TGCGCCAGCAGCCAAGTAAGCGGACAGGGGGTTAGTTTAAGCTACACCTTC.

The J gene is TRBJ1-5, the V gene TRBV28, with 7 bases identical to TRBD1. The CDR3 is made up of 16 amino acids. Germline V CDR1 and CDR2: MDHEN, SYDVKM. V shed 5 bases and J 6 bases; nucleotides not matched to a gene: 13. The chain's CDR3 is CASSPTQGTRSQPQHF. Written as DNA, the CDR3 is TGTGCCAGCAGTCCTACACAGGGGACGCGTAGTCAGCCCCAGCATTTT.

V is TRBV5-6 and J is TRBJ1-2; 10 bases are a match to TRBD1. This CDR3 spans 14 amino acids. The junction had 5 bases not matched to a gene; V was cut back by 2 bases and J by 7 bases. Germline CDR1 reads SGHDT; CDR2 reads YYEEEE. This CDR3 is CASSLRQGAAGYTF. In DNA form, the CDR3 reads TGTGCCAGCAGCTTACGACAGGGGGCGGCTGGCTACACCTTC.

V gene TRBV3-1 (or the pseudogene TRBV3-2) combines with J gene TRBJ2-7; 7 bases match TRBD2. Trimming took 1 base from V and 6 from J; bases not matched to a gene: 9. CDR1 and CDR2 (germline): LGHDT, YNNKEL (reference sequence). This CDR3 region has 15 residues. The CDR3 nucleotides read TGTGCCAGCAGCCAAGTCCCTAGCGGACCTTTCGAGCAGTACTTC. This gives the protein CASSQVPSGPFEQYF.

This chain connects TRBV27 to TRBJ2-5; D gene unclear. Per the germline V gene, CDR1 is MNHEY and CDR2 is SMNVEV (reference sequence). CDR3 length: 11 residues. Trimming left V 8 bases short and J 1 base short, with 5 bases between. The CDR3 is CASGPQETQYF. In DNA form, the CDR3 reads TGTGCCAGCGGGCCCCAAGAGACCCAGTACTTC.

The chain has TRBV6-5 and TRBJ2-7, with D possibly TRBD2 on 5 matching bases. Germline lookup yields CDR1 MNHEY and CDR2 SVGAGI. The CDR3 runs to 15 residues. The V end lost 0 bases, the J end lost 3 bases, and 12 bases lay between the germline ends. CDR3 protein: CASSYSATGIYEQYF. In nucleotides, the CDR3 is TGTGCCAGCAGTTACTCCGCGACGGGGATCTACGAGCAGTACTTC.

Only a few counts were recorded for this clone. The J gene is TRBJ2-7, the V gene TRBV6-2 or TRBV6-3; TRBD2 matches at 7 bases. The germline V gene has CDR1 MNHEY and CDR2 SVGEGT. The CDR3 is 14 residues long. Trimming took 0 bases from V and 3 from J; bases not matched to a gene: 2. Here the CDR3 reads CASSYSASGYEQYF. In DNA, the CDR3 is TGTGCCAGCAGTTACTCGGCTAGCGGCTACGAGCAGTACTTC.

This clone has just a few counts. The gene calls are TRBV7-8 and TRBJ2-7, with D possibly TRBD2 on 7 matching bases. The CDR3 is 17 amino acids. V was trimmed by 5 bases and J by 7 bases, leaving 27 bases between them. Germline CDR1 and CDR2: SGHVS and FQNEAQ. CDR3 region: CASSPSSGGGRLEEQYF. The CDR3, as DNA: TGTGCCAGCAGCCCCTCTTCGGGGGGCGGGAGACTAGAAGAGCAGTACTTC.

The chain couples TRBV28 to TRBJ1-2, with a possible D match to TRBD1 (5 bases). Germline V gives CDR1 MDHEN, CDR2 SYDVKM. This CDR3 spans 15 amino acids. Between the trimmed V and J ends, which lost 1 base and 4 bases, there was a span of 13 bases. CDR3 DNA sequence: TGTGCCAGCAGTTTATTGGTGGGGGAAGGCTATGGCTACACCTTC. This gives the protein CASSLLVGEGYGYTF.

The chain recombines TRBV23-1 with TRBJ2-1; possible D gene TRBD1, 5 bases. TRBV23-1 is flagged as an ORF with uncertain function. CDR3 size: 15 residues. V lost 0 bases and J 0 bases, leaving 6 bases between the germline ends. CDR3 protein: CASSQSQGSYNEQFF. CDR3 nucleotide sequence: TGCGCCAGCAGTCAATCCCAGGGCTCCTACAATGAGCAGTTCTTC.

Points on this clone: This CDR3 is also generated by other DNA sequences in the sample. The chain joins TRBV9 to TRBJ2-7, with D uncertain. V lost 3 bases to trimming and J lost 0 bases, with 4 bases between them. The CDR3 sequence is 12 residues long. Germline CDR1 and CDR2: SGDLS and YYNGEE. As DNA, the CDR3 is TGTGCCAGCAGCGGGGGCTCCTACGAGCAGTACTTC. This encodes CASSGGSYEQYF.

The CDR3 loop reads CASRGLAIHEQFF. The CDR3 DNA sequence: TGTGCCAGCAGGGGACTAGCTATACATGAGCAGTTCTTC. This sequence joins TRBV6-5 and TRBJ2-1; 9 bases line up with TRBD2. The germline V gene has CDR1 MNHEY and CDR2 SVGAGI. The CDR3 runs to 13 residues. J was trimmed by 8 bases and V by 6 bases; bases with no gene match: 5.

The CDR3 reads CASSTPGPSLDTDTQYF. CDR3 DNA: TGTGCCAGCAGCACGCCGGGACCCTCCCTTGACACAGATACGCAGTATTTT. J is TRBJ2-3 and V is TRBV21-1. TRBV21-1 is annotated as a pseudogene. The length of the CDR3 is 17 residues.

The chain joins TRBV30 to TRBJ2-2; maybe TRBD2 (6 bases). Trimming removed 4 bases from V and 3 bases from J, with 12 bases in between. The CDR3 is made up of 14 amino acids. Germline CDR1 reads GTSNPN; CDR2 reads SVGIG (reference sequence). Here the CDR3 reads CAWILRRDTGELFF. Here the CDR3 DNA reads TGTGCCTGGATCCTTCGGAGGGACACCGGGGAGCTGTTTTTT.